The clone carrying this TCR beta chain was found many times. Unique molecular identifiers were built into the TCRbeta library. Using its own MiXCR run on the PCR reads, TCRdb lists one record per CDR3 protein. The sample holds about 500,000 distinct CDR3 sequences, around 10% seen once. This sample was taken from a study of T-cell reconstitution after alpha-beta-depleted transplantation in children. The sequence was collected from a female patient under 10 years old who had a stem cell transplant for aplastic anemia, so the T cells may come from the graft donor. The sequencing here drew on PBMCs, mostly from graft donor cells, taken 180 days after TCRalphabeta/CD19-depleted stem cell transplant.

The CDR3 region is CASSLDIFGEQYV. The DNA of the CDR3 is TGCGCCAGCAGCTTGGACATCTTCGGGGAGCAGTACGTC. The chain carries TRBV5-1 and TRBJ2-7; D is uncertain. Trimming took off 0 bases at V and 7 bases at J, with 11 bases between the two ends. There are 13 residues in the CDR3. CDR1 is SGHRS and CDR2 is YFSETQ in the germline V gene.